This T cell receptor (beta chain) was sequenced for a study of T-cell reconstitution after alpha-beta-depleted transplantation in children. This clonotype was detected only a few times. The library targeted TCRbeta and was prepared with unique molecular identifiers. One entry per CDR3 protein, called by TCRdb with MiXCR from the PCR reads. The sample comprises roughly 400,000 distinct CDR3 sequences, just over 20% of which are singletons, and 3.5% to 4% rests with the top ten. Losses at the gene ends were 2 bases for V and 1 base for J; bases not matched to a gene: 12. CDR1 is MNHEY and CDR2 is SMNVEV in the germline V gene (reference sequence). The CDR3 is 18 residues long.

This sample comprised PBMCs from the stem cell graft donor, obtained from the stem cell graft. The sequence was obtained from a human donor who donated a stem cell graft to a child with acute myeloid leukemia. This chain joins TRBV27 and TRBJ1-2; TRBD1 matches at 8 bases. In DNA, the CDR3 is TGTGCCAGCAGTTTAGTCCCAGGGGGCGCAGGGGGTAACTATGGCTACACCTTC. Protein sequence: CASSLVPGGAGGNYGYTF.